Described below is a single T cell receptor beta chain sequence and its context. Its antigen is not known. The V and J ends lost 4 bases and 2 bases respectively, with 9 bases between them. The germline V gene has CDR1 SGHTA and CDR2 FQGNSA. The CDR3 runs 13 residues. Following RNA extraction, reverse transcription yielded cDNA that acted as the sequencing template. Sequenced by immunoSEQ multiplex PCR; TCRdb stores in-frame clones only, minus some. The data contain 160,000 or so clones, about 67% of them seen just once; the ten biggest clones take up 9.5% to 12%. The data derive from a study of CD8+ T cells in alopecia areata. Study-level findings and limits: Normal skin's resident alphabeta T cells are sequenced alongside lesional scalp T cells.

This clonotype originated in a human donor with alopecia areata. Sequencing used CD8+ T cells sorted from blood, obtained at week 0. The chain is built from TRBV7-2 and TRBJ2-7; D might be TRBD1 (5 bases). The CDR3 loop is CASSSDMTYEQYF. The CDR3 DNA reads TGTGCCAGCAGCTCGGACATGACCTACGAGCAGTACTTC.